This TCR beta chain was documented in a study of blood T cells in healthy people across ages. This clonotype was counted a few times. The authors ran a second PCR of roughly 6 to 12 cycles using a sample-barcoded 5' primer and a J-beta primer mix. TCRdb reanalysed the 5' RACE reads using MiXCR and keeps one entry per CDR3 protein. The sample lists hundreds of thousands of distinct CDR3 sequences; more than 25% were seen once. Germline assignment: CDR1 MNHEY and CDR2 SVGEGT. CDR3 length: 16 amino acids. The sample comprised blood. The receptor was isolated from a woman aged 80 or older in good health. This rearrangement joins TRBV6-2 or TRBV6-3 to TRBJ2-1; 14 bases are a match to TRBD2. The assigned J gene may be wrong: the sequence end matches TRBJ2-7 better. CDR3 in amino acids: CASSRTSGGLYNEQYF. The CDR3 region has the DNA TGTGCCAGCAGCCGGACTAGCGGGGGGCTTTACAATGAGCAGTACTTC.